This TCR beta chain was captured in a study of T-cell memory formation after mild COVID-19. Study findings and constraints: Clones which contracted sat mainly in CM and EM if CD4+, and in EMRA if CD8+.

On this clonotype: The antigen is not known.

TCRdb reprocessed the 5' RACE reads via MiXCR and lists one record per CDR3 protein. Of 290,000 or so distinct CDR3 sequences in the sample, approximately 19% were seen once. This CDR3 contains 13 residues. With V trimmed by 6 bases and J by 4 bases, 4 bases remained unmatched. CDR1 and CDR2 from the germline V gene are DFQATT and SNEGSKA (reference sequence). Material: PBMCs or a T cell subset sorted from them (not recorded which). The chain recombines TRBV20-1 with TRBJ1-4; 8 bases map to TRBD1. The clonotype was recovered from a man between 18 and 35 years old who had mild COVID-19 (a few samples of this study predate the infection). Cell type and time point are not known. The chain's CDR3 is CSARGPVNEKLFF. The CDR3 DNA reads as TGCAGTGCCAGGGGGCCTGTTAATGAAAAACTGTTTTTT.